The 10 T cell receptor beta chains below were found in one sample sequenced in a study of hypomethylating agent response in myelodysplastic syndrome. Sequencing used immunoSEQ multiplex PCR; TCRdb keeps in-frame clones, though not all of them. Among approximately 6,000 clones listed, about 85% were seen once. Sequencing used bone marrow, obtained before or after starting hypomethylating agent treatment for myelodysplastic syndrome (not recorded which). These receptors were collected from a human donor with myelodysplastic syndrome.

The V call is TRBV10-3, the J call TRBJ1-4, with D unclear. The CDR3 spans 16 residues. Per the germline V gene, CDR1 is ENHRY and CDR2 is SYGVKD. Trimming removed 4 bases at V and 0 bases at J, with 12 bases between. This chain's CDR3 is CAISVGNSATNEKLFF. The CDR3 nucleotides are TGTGCCATCAGTGTAGGGAACAGCGCAACTAATGAAAAACTGTTTTTT.

J is TRBJ2-5 and V is TRBV18; the match to TRBD2 covers 12 bases. V gave up 2 bases and J gave up 0 bases; unmatched junction bases: 7. The CDR3 runs 18 residues. CDR1 and CDR2 from the germline V gene are KGHSH and LQKENI. This CDR3 is CASSPSLAGGYHQETQYF. CDR3 sequence (DNA): TGTGCCAGCTCACCATCACTAGCGGGGGGATACCACCAAGAGACCCAGTACTTC.

This rearrangement joins TRBV9 to TRBJ1-6, with unresolved D. Germline loops: CDR1 SGDLS, CDR2 YYNGEE. Trimming stripped 0 bases from V and 9 bases from J, with 4 bases between. There are 12 residues in the CDR3. This chain's CDR3 is CASSVDSSPLHF. The CDR3 DNA reads as TGTGCCAGCAGCGTAGATAGTTCACCCCTCCACTTT.

The V call is TRBV2, the J call TRBJ2-1, with 8 bases matching TRBD2. The trim removed 8 bases at V and 3 bases at J, leaving 12 bases unmatched. The germline CDR1 and CDR2 sequences are SNHLY and FYNNEI. The length of the CDR3 is 16 residues. The chain's CDR3 is CASQVRAGGVYNEQFF. For the CDR3, the DNA is TGTGCCAGCCAGGTCCGCGCGGGGGGCGTCTACAATGAGCAGTTCTTC. The entire variable domain, with the rest obtained from reference TRBV2 and TRBJ2-1, is as follows: EPEVTQTPSHQVTQMGQEVILRCVPISNHLYFYWYRQILGQKVEFLVSFYNNEISEKSEIFDDQFSVERPDGSNFTLKIRSTKLEDSAMYFCASQVRAGGVYNEQFFGPGTRLTVL.

V gene TRBV7-7 combines with J gene TRBJ1-5, with 8 nucleotides matching TRBD1. CDR1 SSHAT and CDR2 FNYEAQ come from the germline V gene (reference sequence). V was pared by 4 bases and J by 7 bases, with 9 bases of the junction left unmatched. CDR3 length: 15 residues. The CDR3 loop reads CASSSRGTGQQPQHF. The CDR3 nucleotides are TGTGCCAGCAGCTCCCGTGGGACAGGTCAACAGCCCCAGCATTTT.

V is TRBV11-2 and J is TRBJ2-7; D is uncertain. The CDR3 spans 15 residues. V was cut by 0 bases and J by 5 bases, with 14 bases left in between. Germline V gives CDR1 SGHAT, CDR2 FQNNGV. The CDR3 region is CASSLDRTGVDEQYF. The CDR3 region has the DNA TGTGCCAGCAGCTTAGACCGGACCGGTGTAGACGAGCAGTACTTC. Full variable domain (remainder filled in from reference TRBV11-2 and TRBJ2-7): EAGVAQSPRYKIIEKRQSVAFWCNPISGHATLYWYQQILGQGPKLLIQFQNNGVVDDSQLPKDRFSAERLKGVDSTLKIQPAKLEDSAVYLCASSLDRTGVDEQYFGPGTRLTVT.

About this clone itself: Germline and junction disagree at one end, which may indicate a read error. This sample also contains other DNA sequences that code for the same CDR3. The gene calls are TRBV25-1 and TRBJ1-6; TRBD1 is a possible D gene (6 bases). The CDR3 totals 13 residues. Germline CDR1 is MGHDK and CDR2 is SYGVNS. This chain's CDR3 is CASQGQGNSPLHF. DNA for the CDR3: TGTGCCAGCCAGGGGCAGGGTAATTCGCCCCTCCACTTT.

The chain recombines TRBV30 with TRBJ1-2; 8 bases match TRBD1. V was clipped by 2 bases and J by 8 bases; unmatched bases: 10. This CDR3 is 14 amino acids long. Germline V lookup: CDR1 GTSNPN, CDR2 SVGIG (reference sequence). The CDR3 DNA sequence: TGTGCCTGGAGTTCCACAGGGGGTGGCTACGGCTACACCTTC. This encodes CAWSSTGGGYGYTF.

The J gene is TRBJ2-7, the V gene TRBV30; TRBD1 might be the D (6 bases). The V and J ends lost 2 bases and 6 bases respectively, with 14 bases between them. This CDR3 has 13 residues. Germline V lookup: CDR1 GTSNPN, CDR2 SVGIG (reference sequence). CDR3 sequence reads: CAWSNPGVAEQYF. The DNA for the CDR3 is TGTGCCTGGAGTAACCCAGGGGTGGCCGAGCAGTACTTC. Supplemented by reference TRBV30 and TRBJ2-7, the full variable domain reads SQTIHQWPATLVQPVGSPLSLECTVEGTSNPNLYWYRQAAGRGLQLLFYSVGIGQISSEVPQNLSASRPQDRQFILSSKKLLLSDSGFYLCAWSNPGVAEQYFGPGTRLTVT.

J is TRBJ2-2 and V is TRBV7-2, with D maybe TRBD2 (5 bases). CDR1 SGHTA and CDR2 FQGNSA come from the germline V gene. The CDR3 runs to 16 residues. V lost 0 bases to trimming and J lost 6 bases, with 14 bases between them. In DNA form, the CDR3 reads TGTGCCAGCAGCTTAGCGGCGGGCCTCGTATCCGGGGAGCTGTTTTTT. Translation: CASSLAAGLVSGELFF.